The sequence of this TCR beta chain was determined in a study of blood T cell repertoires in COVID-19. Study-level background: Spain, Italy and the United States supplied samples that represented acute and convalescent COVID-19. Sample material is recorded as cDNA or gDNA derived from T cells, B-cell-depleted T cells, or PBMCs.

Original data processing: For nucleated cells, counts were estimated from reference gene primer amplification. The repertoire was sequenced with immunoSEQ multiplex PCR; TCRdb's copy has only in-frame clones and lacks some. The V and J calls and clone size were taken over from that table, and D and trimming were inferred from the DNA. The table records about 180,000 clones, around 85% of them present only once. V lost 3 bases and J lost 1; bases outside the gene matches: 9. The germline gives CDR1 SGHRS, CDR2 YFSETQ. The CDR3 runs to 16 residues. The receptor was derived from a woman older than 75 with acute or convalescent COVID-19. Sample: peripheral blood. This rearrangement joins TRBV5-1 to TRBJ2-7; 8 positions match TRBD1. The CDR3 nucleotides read TGCGCCAGCAGCTCGGACAGGGCGTCAAGATCCTACGAGCAGTACTTC. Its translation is CASSSDRASRSYEQYF. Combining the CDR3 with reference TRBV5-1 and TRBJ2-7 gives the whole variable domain KAGVTQTPRYLIKTRGQQVTLSCSPISGHRSVSWYQQTPGQGLQFLFEYFSETQRNKGNFPGRFSGRQFSNSRSEMNVSTLELGDSALYLCASSSDRASRSYEQYFGPGTRLTVT.